The 2 T cell receptor beta chains presented below share a single source sample, sequenced in a study of monozygotic twins with inflammatory bowel disease. TCRdb reprocessed the 5' RACE reads, with one entry per CDR3 protein and no DNA. The sample holds 200,000 to 250,000 distinct CDR3 sequences. Specimen: blood. These receptors were obtained from a human donor with ulcerative colitis or Crohn's disease, or a healthy co-twin of an affected twin (not recorded which).

The V and J genes are TRBV6-5 and TRBJ2-1; TCRdb's D gene call, TRBD2, goes unchecked for lack of DNA. CDR3 length: 13 amino acids. Germline V gene lookup returns CDR1 MNHEY and CDR2 SVGAGI. The CDR3 reads CASSSAGRNEQFF.

The rearrangement uses TRBV5-1 and TRBJ2-7. Germline V lookup: CDR1 SGHRS, CDR2 YFSETQ. The CDR3 totals 15 residues. CDR3 in amino acids: CASSLAPERTYEQYF.